Listed below are T cell receptor beta chains from one sample, sequenced in a study of neoadjuvant anti-PD-1 for oral cavity cancer. Clones were sequenced by immunoSEQ multiplex PCR, and TCRdb holds only the in-frame ones, with some missing. The sample shows some 61,000 clones, 70% to 90% of them seen only once. The sequences come from PBMCs, collected after nivolumab (anti-PD-1) treatment. These receptor sequences come from a person aged 40 to 85 with oral cavity squamous cell carcinoma. CDR3s include the opening cysteine and the closing phenylalanine or tryptophan. The D gene is left open where the match is weak. The size entry is marked missing in some rows and otherwise reads once, few, many or a size class.

cdr3_nt cdr3_aa cdr3_length v_call clone_size j_call d_call
TGTGCCAGTACAAACCCCTTTACCTACGAGCAGTACTTC CASTNPFTYEQYF 13 TRBV19 NA TRBJ2-7 NA
TGTGCCAGTAGGCCCCGGGGGCCTGAAGAGACCCAGTACTTC CASRPRGPEETQYF 14 TRBV7-9 NA TRBJ2-5 NA
TGCGCCAGCAGCTTGGGGACAGGCTTTGGCTACACCTTC CASSLGTGFGYTF 13 TRBV5-1 NA TRBJ1-2 TRBD1
TGTGCCAGCACCAAACAGATGGGGATGGGGGAGACCCAGTACTTC CASTKQMGMGETQYF 15 TRBV7-2 NA TRBJ2-5 NA
TGTGCCAGCACCCTTTCGGGCACTGAAGCTTTCTTT CASTLSGTEAFF 12 TRBV6-1 NA TRBJ1-1 NA
TGCGCCAGCAGTGAGTCGGACAGGAACCAAGAGACCCAGTACTTC CASSESDRNQETQYF 15 TRBV10-1 NA TRBJ2-5 TRBD1
TGTGCCAGCAGTTACTCTCGGACAGGGGGCGGCTATGGCTACACCTTC CASSYSRTGGGYGYTF 16 TRBV6-5 few TRBJ1-2 TRBD1
TGTGCCAGCAGCCAAGGGACAGGGGACGGAGAGCAGTTCTTC CASSQGTGDGEQFF 14 TRBV2 NA TRBJ2-1 TRBD1
TGTGCCAGCAGCGTAGAAGTCCAGAACTTCTGGTCTGGGGCCAACGTCCTGACTTTC CASSVEVQNFWSGANVLTF 19 TRBV9 NA TRBJ2-6 NA
TGTGCCAGCAGCTTAGGAGCGGGAGTGTACAATGAGCAGTTCTTC CASSLGAGVYNEQFF 15 TRBV11-2 NA TRBJ2-1 TRBD2
TGTGCCAGCAGCTTAGGCCTAAGTACCGGGGAGCTGTTTTTT CASSLGLSTGELFF 14 TRBV13 NA TRBJ2-2 NA
TGTGCCAGCAGCTTAAATACAGGGGGCAATCAGCCCCAGCATTTT CASSLNTGGNQPQHF 15 TRBV11-2 NA TRBJ1-5 TRBD1
TGTGCCAGCAGGGGACGGGCCAACACTGAAGCTTTCTTT CASRGRANTEAFF 13 TRBV27 NA TRBJ1-1 NA
TGTGCCAGCAGCGGCGGGACTAGCGGGAGTTCAGGGGATACGCAGTATTTT CASSGGTSGSSGDTQYF 17 TRBV7-9 NA TRBJ2-3 TRBD2
TGTGCCAGTAGCGGGGTCTCTGGGGCCAACGTCCTGACTTTC CASSGVSGANVLTF 14 TRBV19 NA TRBJ2-6 NA
TGTGCCAGCAGCTTAGACAGTAGCGGGGCGAACTCCTACGAGCAGTACTTC CASSLDSSGANSYEQYF 17 TRBV28 NA TRBJ2-7 TRBD2
TGTGCCAGCAGCCAGAGGTTGATTTCCTCTGGAAACACCATATATTTT CASSQRLISSGNTIYF 16 TRBV5-8 NA TRBJ1-3 NA
TGCGCCAGCAGCTCGGGACCCGGGGCGGACACCATATATTTT CASSSGPGADTIYF 14 TRBV5-1 NA TRBJ1-3 NA
TGTGCCAGCAGCCTATTAGGGAATGAGCAGTTCTTC CASSLLGNEQFF 12 TRBV5-5 NA TRBJ2-1 NA
TGTGCCAGCTCACCTCGACAGTTTGCAACTAATGAAAAACTGTTTTTT CASSPRQFATNEKLFF 16 TRBV18 NA TRBJ1-4 NA
TGCAGCGTGAGCCGGGCCTCCAAACAAGCTTTCTTT CSVSRASKQAFF 12 TRBV29-1 NA TRBJ1-1 NA
TGTGCCAGCAGCTTAGAGGACAGGGGTGGGTACGAGCAGTACTTC CASSLEDRGGYEQYF 15 TRBV7-8 once TRBJ2-7 TRBD1
TGTGCCAGCAGCGGCGGGACAGATACGCAGTATTTT CASSGGTDTQYF 12 TRBV11-3 NA TRBJ2-3 NA
TGTGCCAGCAGCTTGGACAGGAACACTGAAGCTTTCTTT CASSLDRNTEAFF 13 TRBV7-6 NA TRBJ1-1 NA
TGTGCCAGCAGTCCCGGAGGGTGGTACCAAGAGACCCAGTACTTC CASSPGGWYQETQYF 15 TRBV9 NA TRBJ2-5 NA
TGTACCAGCAGTTCCCAAAATCAGCCCCAGCATTTT CTSSSQNQPQHF 12 TRBV6-5 NA TRBJ1-5 NA
TGTGCCAGCAGCGTAGGCCTAGCGTCGTCCTACAATGAGCAGTTCTTC CASSVGLASSYNEQFF 16 TRBV9 NA TRBJ2-1 NA
TGTGCCAGCAGCGGGTTAGGGGACAGGGGGCTATATGGCTACACCTTC CASSGLGDRGLYGYTF 16 TRBV25-1 NA TRBJ1-2 TRBD1
TGTGCCATCAGTGATTTTGCGGGAGGGGTTAACAATGAGCAGTTCTTC CAISDFAGGVNNEQFF 16 TRBV10-3 NA TRBJ2-1 TRBD2
TGTGCCAGCAGTGAGGGTCTACGCAATCAGCCCCAGCATTTT CASSEGLRNQPQHF 14 TRBV25-1 NA TRBJ1-5 NA
TGTGCCAGCAGCTTAGCAGGGACTAGCGGGAGGAATGAGCAGTTCTTC CASSLAGTSGRNEQFF 16 TRBV7-2 NA TRBJ2-1 TRBD2
TGTGCCAGCAGCCAGAGTCAGAGCGGGGGGAGCTCCTACAATGAGCAGTTCTTC CASSQSQSGGSSYNEQFF 18 TRBV4-2 few TRBJ2-1 TRBD2
TGTGCCAGCAGCCTCGGAGGGGGCGGGAGCTTTGAGCAGTACTTC CASSLGGGGSFEQYF 15 TRBV14 NA TRBJ2-7 NA
TGTGCCAGCAGTTTACAAGACAGGGAGGGCCTTGGCTACACCTTC CASSLQDREGLGYTF 15 TRBV28 NA TRBJ1-2 TRBD1